The sequence of this TCR beta chain was determined in a study of PD-L1 blockade in urothelial cancer. Looking at the study overall: Among blood samples, the median T cell count was approximately 140,000.

This clone was seen a handful of times. CDR3 length equals 16 residues. V lost 4 bases to trimming and J lost 3 bases; unmatched junction nucleotides: 12. Germline loops: CDR1 GTSNPN, CDR2 SVGIG (reference sequence). The protocol was immunoSEQ multiplex PCR, while the TCRdb copy is restricted to in-frame clones and leaves out a portion. The sample includes 33,000 or so clones, 82% of them seen just once. Time point noted: pretreatment peripheral blood. The TCR sequence derives from a man in his 60s with urothelial cancer. The chain recombines TRBV30 with TRBJ1-5; 7 positions agree with TRBD1. This specimen consisted of PBMCs, obtained around atezolizumab (anti-PD-L1) treatment. In DNA form, the CDR3 reads TGTGCCTGGAACCGAAGGGACAGTGCTTTCAATCAGCCCCAGCATTTT. It yields the protein CAWNRRDSAFNQPQHF.